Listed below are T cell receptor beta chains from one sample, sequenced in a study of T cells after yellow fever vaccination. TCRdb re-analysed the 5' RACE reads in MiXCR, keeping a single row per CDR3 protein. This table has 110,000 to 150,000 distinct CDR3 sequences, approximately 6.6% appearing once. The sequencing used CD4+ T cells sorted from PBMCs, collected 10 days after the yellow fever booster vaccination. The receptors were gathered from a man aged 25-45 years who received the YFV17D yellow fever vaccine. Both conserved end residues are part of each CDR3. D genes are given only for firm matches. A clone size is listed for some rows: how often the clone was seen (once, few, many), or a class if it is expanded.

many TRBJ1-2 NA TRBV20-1 TGCAGTGCTCAGAGGGAGTCCTTAAGCCATGGCTACACCTTC CSAQRESLSHGYTF
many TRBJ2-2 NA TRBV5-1 TGCGCCAGCAGTGAACGGGATACCGGGGAGCTGTTTTTT CASSERDTGELFF
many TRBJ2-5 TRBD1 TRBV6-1 TGTGCCAGCAGCAATGTCAGGGGGCTAGAGACCCAGTACTTC CASSNVRGLETQYF
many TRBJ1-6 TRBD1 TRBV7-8 TGTGCCAGCAGCTTAATGGGACAGGGTACCCTCCACTTT CASSLMGQGTLHF
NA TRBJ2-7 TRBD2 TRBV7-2 TGTGCCAGCAGCCCCTGGACTAGCGGGAGTTACGAGCAGTACTTC CASSPWTSGSYEQYF
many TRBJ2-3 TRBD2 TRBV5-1 TGCGCCAGCAGCTTGGGGGGGGGACTGTTGGATACGCAGTATTTT CASSLGGGLLDTQYF
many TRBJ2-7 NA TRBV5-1 TGCGCCAGCAGCATCCGGCTAGCTGTAAGCTCCTACGAGCAGTACTTC CASSIRLAVSSYEQYF
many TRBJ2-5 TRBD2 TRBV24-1 TGTGCCACCAGTGATACACTAGCGGGAAGAGAGACCCAGTACTTC CATSDTLAGRETQYF
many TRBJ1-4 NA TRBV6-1 TGTGCCAGCGCAATGGGGGGGCCGGGTGAAAAACTGTTTTTT CASAMGGPGEKLFF
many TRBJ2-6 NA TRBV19 TGTGCCAGTAGTATACTAGTGGGCTTTGGGGCCAACGTCCTGACTTTC CASSILVGFGANVLTF
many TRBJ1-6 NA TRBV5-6 TGTGCCAGCAGCTTACAAGGAACGGCACCCCTCCACTTT CASSLQGTAPLHF
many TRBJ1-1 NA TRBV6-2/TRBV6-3 TGTGCCAGCAGCCTGGAAACATCGAACACTGAAGCTTTCTTT CASSLETSNTEAFF
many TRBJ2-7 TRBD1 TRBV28 TGTGCCAGCACCCCGGGACAGGGGTCCTACGAGCAGTACTTC CASTPGQGSYEQYF
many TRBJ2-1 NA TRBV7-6 TGTGCCAGCAGCTTAAATCAGAATGAGCAGTTCTTC CASSLNQNEQFF
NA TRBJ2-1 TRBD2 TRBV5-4 TGTGCCAGCAGCTTCGGGGAGGGCTGGAATGAGCAGTTCTTC CASSFGEGWNEQFF
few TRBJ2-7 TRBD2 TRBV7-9 TGTTCTAGCGGGGACTCCTACGAGCAGTACTTC CSSGDSYEQYF
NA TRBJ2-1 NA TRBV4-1 TGCGCCAGCAGCCGACAGGGAGGATCCTACAATGAGCAGTTCTTC CASSRQGGSYNEQFF
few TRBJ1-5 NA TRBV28 TGTGCCAGCAGTTCCGATTTTACGGTCTATAGCAATCAGCCCCAGCATTTT CASSSDFTVYSNQPQHF
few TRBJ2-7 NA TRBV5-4 TGTGCCAGCAGCGTAGACAACTACGAGCAGTACTTC CASSVDNYEQYF
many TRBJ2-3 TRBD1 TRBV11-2 TGTGCCAGCAGCTTACTACCCCTGGGACAGGGTGTGAGCACAGATACGCAGTATTTT CASSLLPLGQGVSTDTQYF
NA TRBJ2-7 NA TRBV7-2 TGTGCCAGCAGCTTAACTGCTACCGCGTACGAGCAGTACTTC CASSLTATAYEQYF
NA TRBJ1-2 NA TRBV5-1 TGCGCCAGCAGCCCGGACGGACATTATGGCTACACCTTC CASSPDGHYGYTF